The next 11 T cell receptor beta chains were all read from a single sample in a study of Ad26.COV2.S vaccination and SARS-CoV-2 variants. Sequencing used immunoSEQ multiplex PCR; TCRdb keeps in-frame clones, though not all of them. The sample records fewer than 500,000 clones, nearly 90% being singletons. As to treatment: approximately 18 received Ad26.COV2.S at low or high dose, single or two shots; roughly 5 received placebo; per-sample allocation not given. Sampling happened 63 days after the first vaccine or placebo injection. The sequenced sample was peripheral blood, obtained in a trial of Ad26.COV2.S vaccine versus placebo. The receptor source for this set is a person between 18 and 65 years old who received the Ad26.COV2.S COVID-19 vaccine or a placebo.

This rearrangement joins TRBV4-1 to TRBJ1-1; D unresolved. Germline V gives CDR1 MGHRA, CDR2 YSYEKL. This CDR3 is built from 13 residues. V dropped 0 bases and J dropped 6 bases, with 8 bases sitting between them. The CDR3 DNA reads TGCGCCAGCAGCCAAGATCGGAATCCTGAAGCTTTCTTT. This sequence encodes CASSQDRNPEAFF.

The chain uses TRBV12-2 and TRBJ2-7; TRBD2, the table's D call, was not compared with the DNA. TRBV12-2 is assigned pseudogene status. The CDR3 sequence is 20 residues long. CDR3 amino acids: CASRLGEAGLAGRLGGEQYV. The CDR3 DNA sequence: TGTGCAAGTCGCTTAGGGGAGGCGGGGCTAGCGGGACGATTAGGGGGCGAGCAGTACGTC.

This chain joins TRBV3-1 (or the pseudogene TRBV3-2) and TRBJ1-1; D possibly corresponds to TRBD1 (6 bases). The CDR3 extends over 15 amino acids. V was pared by 4 bases and J by 1 base, with 13 bases between. The germline CDR1 and CDR2 sequences are LGHDT and YNNKEL (reference sequence). The CDR3 DNA is TGTGCCAGCAGCCCAACAGGGAGGGGGAACACTGAAGCTTTCTTT. It yields the protein CASSPTGRGNTEAFF.

The gene calls are TRBV7-2 and TRBJ2-7, with D perhaps being TRBD1 or TRBD2 (5 bases each). The germline CDR1 and CDR2 sequences are SGHTA and FQGNSA. This CDR3 has 13 residues. The V and J ends lost 3 bases and 4 bases respectively, with 10 bases between them. The CDR3 loop is CASSFSREYEQYV. The CDR3 DNA reads TGTGCCAGCAGCTTCTCCAGGGAGTACGAGCAGTACGTC.

The chain uses TRBV14 and TRBJ2-2, with D possibly TRBD1 on 5 matching bases. The germline CDR1 and CDR2 sequences are SGHDN and FVKESK. The CDR3 covers 17 residues. The V and J ends lost 8 bases and 1 base respectively, with 20 bases between them. The CDR3: CASASQIGQLNTGELFF. The CDR3 DNA is TGTGCCAGCGCCAGCCAAATAGGACAACTGAACACCGGGGAGCTGTTTTTT.

V gene TRBV7-9 combines with J gene TRBJ2-5, with D possibly being TRBD2 (6 bases). The CDR3 length is 15 residues. Looked up from germline, CDR1 is SEHNR and CDR2 is FQNEAQ (reference sequence). V lost 5 bases to trimming and J lost 5 bases, with 18 bases between them. The CDR3 DNA reads as TGTGCCAGCAGCCCGCGCGCCAGCGGGTGGGAGACCCAGTACTTC. It yields the protein CASSPRASGWETQYF.

This clone showed up just once. The rearrangement uses TRBV27 and TRBJ1-5; D call uncertain. The CDR3 is 14 residues long. Germline assignment: CDR1 MNHEY and CDR2 SMNVEV (reference sequence). V lost 4 bases and J lost 5, with 12 bases in between. CDR3 protein: CASSSWQGDQPQHF. The CDR3 DNA is TGTGCCAGCAGTTCGTGGCAAGGCGATCAGCCCCAGCATTTT.

This clone was seen just once. This chain joins TRBV29-1 and TRBJ1-4, with 7 nucleotides matching TRBD1. The junction had 10 bases not matched to a gene; V was cut back by 5 bases and J by 7 bases. Germline V gene data show CDR1 as SQVTM and CDR2 as ANQGSEA. The length of the CDR3 is 14 residues. The CDR3 is CSVSGQAAVEKLFF. The DNA for the CDR3 is TGCAGCGTTTCCGGACAGGCCGCGGTTGAAAAACTGTTTTTT.

This clone was seen a single time. The rearrangement uses TRBV13 and TRBJ2-5; D uncertain. V was shortened by 3 bases and J by 4 bases, with 3 bases between the two germline ends. CDR1 and CDR2 (germline): PRHDT, FYEKMQ (reference sequence). The CDR3 is 11 residues long. The CDR3 region has the DNA TGTGCCAGCAGCTTTTTAGAGACCCAGTACTTC. Protein sequence: CASSFLETQYF. Using reference TRBV13 and TRBJ2-5 for the parts outside the CDR3, the full variable domain is AAGVIQSPRHLIKEKRETATLKCYPIPRHDTVYWYQQGPGQDPQFLISFYEKMQSDKGSIPDRFSAQQFSDYHSELNMSSLELGDSALYFCASSFLETQYFGPGTRLLVL.

This chain connects TRBV6-5 to TRBJ2-1; 9 bases are a match to TRBD2. Germline CDR1 MNHEY, CDR2 SVGAGI. J gave up 8 bases and V 3 bases, and 8 bases lay outside the gene matches. This CDR3 is 15 amino acids long. CDR3: CASSYTAGGIYEQFF. CDR3 nucleotide sequence: TGTGCCAGCAGTTATACGGCGGGAGGGATATATGAGCAGTTCTTC.

The chain joins TRBV27 to TRBJ1-2; 8 positions agree with TRBD1. J was trimmed by 8 bases and V by 5 bases; bases with no gene match: 7. The CDR3 totals 13 residues. The germline gives CDR1 MNHEY, CDR2 SMNVEV (reference sequence). CDR3 sequence reads: CASSRQGARGYTF. The CDR3 region has the DNA TGTGCCAGCAGTCGTCAGGGGGCGCGCGGCTACACCTTC.